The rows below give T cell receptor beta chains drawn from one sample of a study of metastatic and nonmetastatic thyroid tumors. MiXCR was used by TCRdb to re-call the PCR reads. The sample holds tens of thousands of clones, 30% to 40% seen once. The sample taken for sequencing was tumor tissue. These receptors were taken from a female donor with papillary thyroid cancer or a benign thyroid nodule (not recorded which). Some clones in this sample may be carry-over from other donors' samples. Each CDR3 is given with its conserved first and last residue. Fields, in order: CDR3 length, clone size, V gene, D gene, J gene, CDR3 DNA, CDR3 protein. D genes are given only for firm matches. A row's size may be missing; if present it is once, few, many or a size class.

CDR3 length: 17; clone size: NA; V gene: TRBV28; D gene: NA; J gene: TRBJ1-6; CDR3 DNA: TGTGCCAGCAGTTTAGTCTTTTGGGAGTCAGAGCCATCACCCCTCCACTTT; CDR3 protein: CASSLVFWESEPSPLHF
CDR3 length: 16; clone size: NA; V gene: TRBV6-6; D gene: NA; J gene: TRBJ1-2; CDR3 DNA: TGTGCCAGCAGTTACTCAAGCCGGAGGATTAACTATGGCTACACCTTC; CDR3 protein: CASSYSSRRINYGYTF
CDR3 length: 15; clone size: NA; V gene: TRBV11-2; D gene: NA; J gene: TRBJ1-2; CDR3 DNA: TGTGCCAGCAGCTTAGATGGGGAGGGTCGCTATGGCTACACCTTC; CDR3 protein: CASSLDGEGRYGYTF
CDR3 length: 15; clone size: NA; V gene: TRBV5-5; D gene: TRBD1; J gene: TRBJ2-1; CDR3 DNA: TGTGCCAGCAGCTTGTGGCAGGGGGCAGACAATGAGCAGTTCTTC; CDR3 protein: CASSLWQGADNEQFF
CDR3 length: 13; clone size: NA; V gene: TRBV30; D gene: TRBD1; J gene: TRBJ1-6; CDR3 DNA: TGTGCCTGGGCCGGGACAGGGAGTTCACCCCTCCACTTT; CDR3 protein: CAWAGTGSSPLHF
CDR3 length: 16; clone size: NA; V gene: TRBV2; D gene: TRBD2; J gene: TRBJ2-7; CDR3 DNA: TGTGCCAGCAGTGAAGGGACTAGCGGGGAAATCTACGAGCAGTACTTC; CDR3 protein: CASSEGTSGEIYEQYF
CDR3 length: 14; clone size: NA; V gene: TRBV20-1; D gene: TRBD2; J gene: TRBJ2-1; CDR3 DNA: TGCAGTGCTAAGGGCGGGAGGGCCTACAATGAGCAGTTCTTC; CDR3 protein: CSAKGGRAYNEQFF
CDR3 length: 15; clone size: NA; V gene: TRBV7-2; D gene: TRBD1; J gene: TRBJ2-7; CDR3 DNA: TGTGCCAGCAGCCGCCGGGACAGGGCCCTGTACGAGCAGTACTTC; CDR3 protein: CASSRRDRALYEQYF
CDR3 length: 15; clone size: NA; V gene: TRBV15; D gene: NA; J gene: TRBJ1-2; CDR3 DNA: TGCGCCACCAGCAGCGGTTCAGGAGGGAACTATGGCTACACCTTC; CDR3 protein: CATSSGSGGNYGYTF
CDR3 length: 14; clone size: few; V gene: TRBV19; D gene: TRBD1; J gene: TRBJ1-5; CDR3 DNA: TGTGCCAGTAGTCTCGGACAGGGAGGTCAGCCCCAGCATTTT; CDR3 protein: CASSLGQGGQPQHF
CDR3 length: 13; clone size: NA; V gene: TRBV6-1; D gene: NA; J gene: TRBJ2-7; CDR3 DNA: TGTGCCAGCGGAAACCCAGGGCGCTACGAGCAGTACTTC; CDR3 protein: CASGNPGRYEQYF
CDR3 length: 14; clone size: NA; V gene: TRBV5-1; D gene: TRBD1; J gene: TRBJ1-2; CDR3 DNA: TGCGCCAGCAGCCCGGGGACAGGACACTATGGCTACACCTTC; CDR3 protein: CASSPGTGHYGYTF
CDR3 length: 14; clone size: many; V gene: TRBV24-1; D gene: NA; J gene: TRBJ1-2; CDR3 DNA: TGTGCCACCAGTGATGGCTCGGGGTACTATGGCTACACCTTC; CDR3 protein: CATSDGSGYYGYTF
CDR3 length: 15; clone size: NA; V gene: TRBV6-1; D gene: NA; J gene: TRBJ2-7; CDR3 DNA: TGTGCCAGCAGGCTAAGACAGGACCCCTCCTACGAGCAGTACTTC; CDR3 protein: CASRLRQDPSYEQYF
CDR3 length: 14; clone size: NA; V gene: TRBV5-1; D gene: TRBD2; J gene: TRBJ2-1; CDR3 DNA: TGCGCCAGCAGCCCTAGCGGGGGATACAATGAGCAGTTCTTC; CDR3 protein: CASSPSGGYNEQFF
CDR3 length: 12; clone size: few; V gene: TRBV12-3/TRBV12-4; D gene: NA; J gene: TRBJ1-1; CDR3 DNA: TGTGCCAGCAGTTTAGGGGGTCGGGATGCTTTCTTT; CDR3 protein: CASSLGGRDAFF
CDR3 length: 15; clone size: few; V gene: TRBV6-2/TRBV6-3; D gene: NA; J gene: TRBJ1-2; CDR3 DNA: TGTGCCAGCAGTTACTCGTGGGGGGCAGGATATGGCTACACCTTC; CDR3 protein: CASSYSWGAGYGYTF
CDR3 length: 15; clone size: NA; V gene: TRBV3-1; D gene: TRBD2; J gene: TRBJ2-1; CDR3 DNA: TGTGCCAGCAGCCTAGGACACGGGCTACTAGCGGCGCAGTTCTTC; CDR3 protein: CASSLGHGLLAAQFF
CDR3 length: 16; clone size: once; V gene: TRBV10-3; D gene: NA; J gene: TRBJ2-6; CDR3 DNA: TGTGCCATCAGTGTAGGAGGACCAACTGGGGCCAACGTCCTGACTTTC; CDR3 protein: CAISVGGPTGANVLTF
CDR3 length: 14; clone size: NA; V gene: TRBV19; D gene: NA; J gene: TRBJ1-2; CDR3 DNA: TGTGCCAGCGCCCCAGGCTGGTCGAACTATGGCTACACCTTC; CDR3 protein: CASAPGWSNYGYTF
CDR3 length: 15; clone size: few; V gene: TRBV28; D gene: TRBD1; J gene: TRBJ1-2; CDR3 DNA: TGTGCCAGCAGCGGGGGAACAGGGGGCTTGTATGGCTACACCTTC; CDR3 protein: CASSGGTGGLYGYTF
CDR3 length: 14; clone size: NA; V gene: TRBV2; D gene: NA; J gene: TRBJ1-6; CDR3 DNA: TGTGCCAGCAGTGACACACTGTCTAATTCACCCCTCTACTTT; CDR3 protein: CASSDTLSNSPLYF
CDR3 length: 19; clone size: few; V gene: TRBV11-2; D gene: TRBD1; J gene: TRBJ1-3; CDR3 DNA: TGTGCCAGCAGCTTAGATGGGACAGGGAGAGGTCTATCCGGAAACACCATATATTTT; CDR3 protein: CASSLDGTGRGLSGNTIYF
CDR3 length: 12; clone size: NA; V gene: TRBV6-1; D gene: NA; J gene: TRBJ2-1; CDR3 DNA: TGTGCCAGCATTAACAGCTACAATGAGCAGTTCTTC; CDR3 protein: CASINSYNEQFF
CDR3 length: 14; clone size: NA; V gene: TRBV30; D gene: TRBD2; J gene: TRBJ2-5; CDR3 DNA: TGTGCCTGGAGTGTAGGCCTAGCGGGAGAGACCCAGTACTTC; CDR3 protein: CAWSVGLAGETQYF
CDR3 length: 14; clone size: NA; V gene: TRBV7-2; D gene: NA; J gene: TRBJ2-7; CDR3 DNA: TGTGCCAGCAGCCCCCCCGATGGCGGCTACGAGCAGTACTTC; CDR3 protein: CASSPPDGGYEQYF
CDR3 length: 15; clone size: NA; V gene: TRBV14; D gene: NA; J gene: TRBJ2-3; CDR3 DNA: TGTGCCAGCAGCTTCGATGTAGGAATAACAGATACGCAGTATTTT; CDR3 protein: CASSFDVGITDTQYF
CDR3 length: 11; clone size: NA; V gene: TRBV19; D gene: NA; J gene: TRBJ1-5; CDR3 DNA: TGTGCCAGTAGTCTAGGGGGGCCCCAGCATTTT; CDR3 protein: CASSLGGPQHF
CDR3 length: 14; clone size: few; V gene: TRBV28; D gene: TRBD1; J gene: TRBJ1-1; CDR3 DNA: TGTGCCAGCAGTTTTTTAGGCCAGGGGGATTTGGCTTTCTTT; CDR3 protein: CASSFLGQGDLAFF
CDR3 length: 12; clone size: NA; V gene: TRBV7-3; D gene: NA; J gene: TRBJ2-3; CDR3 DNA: TGTGCCAGCAGCTCTGAGGCAGATACGCAGTATTTT; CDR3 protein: CASSSEADTQYF
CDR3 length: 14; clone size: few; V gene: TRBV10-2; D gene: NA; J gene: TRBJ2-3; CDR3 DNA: TGCGCCAGCAGTGACGAAGCCGGCACAGATACGCAGTATTTT; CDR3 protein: CASSDEAGTDTQYF
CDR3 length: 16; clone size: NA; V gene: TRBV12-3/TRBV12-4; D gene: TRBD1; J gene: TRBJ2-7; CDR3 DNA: TGTGCCAGCAGTTTATATGGCAGGGGGTCTTCCTACGAGCAGTACTTC; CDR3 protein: CASSLYGRGSSYEQYF
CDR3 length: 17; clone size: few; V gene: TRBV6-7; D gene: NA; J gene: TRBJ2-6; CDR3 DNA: TGTGCCAGCAGCCGTAGGCCCCTGAAATCCGGGGCCAACGTCCTGACTTTC; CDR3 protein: CASSRRPLKSGANVLTF
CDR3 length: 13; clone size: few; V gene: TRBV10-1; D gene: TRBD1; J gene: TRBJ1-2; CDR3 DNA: TGCGCCAGCAGTGACGACAGGGAAGACGGCTACACCTTC; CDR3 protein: CASSDDREDGYTF
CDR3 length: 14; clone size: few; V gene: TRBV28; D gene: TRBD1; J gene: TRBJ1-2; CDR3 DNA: TGTGCCAGCAGTTTATATACAGGGGACTATGGCTACACCTTC; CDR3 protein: CASSLYTGDYGYTF
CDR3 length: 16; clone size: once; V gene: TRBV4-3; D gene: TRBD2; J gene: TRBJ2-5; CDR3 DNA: TGCGCCAGCAGCCAAGGGGCTAGCGGGTATGAAGAGACCCAGTACTTC; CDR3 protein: CASSQGASGYEETQYF
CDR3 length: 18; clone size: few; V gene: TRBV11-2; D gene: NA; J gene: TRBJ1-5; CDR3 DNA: TGTGCCAGCAGCTTTCGGCAGGAAAAACTTATGGGTGGTCAGCCCCAGCATTTT; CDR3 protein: CASSFRQEKLMGGQPQHF
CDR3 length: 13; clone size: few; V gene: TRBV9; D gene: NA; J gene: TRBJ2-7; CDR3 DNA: TGTGCCAGCAGCGGGAGGACCTCCTACGAGCAGTACTTC; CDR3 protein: CASSGRTSYEQYF
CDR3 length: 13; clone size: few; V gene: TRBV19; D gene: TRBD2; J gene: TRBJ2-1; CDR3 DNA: TGTGCCAGTAGTCGAGCGGGAGGTAATGAGCAGTTCTTC; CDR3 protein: CASSRAGGNEQFF
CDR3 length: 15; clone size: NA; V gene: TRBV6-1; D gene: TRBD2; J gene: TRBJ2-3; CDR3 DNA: TGTGCCAGCAGTGGATCGACTAGCGGGACAGATACGCAGTATTTT; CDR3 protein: CASSGSTSGTDTQYF
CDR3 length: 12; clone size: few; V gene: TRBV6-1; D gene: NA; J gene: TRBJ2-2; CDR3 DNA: TGTGCTAGCTCTACGAGACAAGGGGAGCTGTTTTTT; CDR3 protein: CASSTRQGELFF
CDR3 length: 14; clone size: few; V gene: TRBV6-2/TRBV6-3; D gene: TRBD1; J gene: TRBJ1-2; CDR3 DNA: TGTGCCAGCAGGGGGACAGGGGAAGCCTATGGCTACACCTTC; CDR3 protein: CASRGTGEAYGYTF
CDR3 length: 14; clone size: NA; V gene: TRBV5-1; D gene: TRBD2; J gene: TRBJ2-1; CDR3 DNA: TGCGCCAGCAGCGCGGGACTAGCTGACAATGAGCAGTTCTTC; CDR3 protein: CASSAGLADNEQFF
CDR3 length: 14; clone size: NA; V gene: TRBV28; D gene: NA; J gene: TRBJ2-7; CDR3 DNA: TGTGCCAGCAGTTTTCTAGCGTCCTCCTACGAGCAGTACTTC; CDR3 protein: CASSFLASSYEQYF
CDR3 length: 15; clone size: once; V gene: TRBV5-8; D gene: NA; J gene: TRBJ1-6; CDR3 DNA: TGTGCCAGCAGCTTTAGTCTGGGCAGGGGTTCACCCCTCCACTTT; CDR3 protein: CASSFSLGRGSPLHF
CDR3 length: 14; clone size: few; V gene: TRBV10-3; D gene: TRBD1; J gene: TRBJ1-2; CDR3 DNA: TGTGCCATCAGTCGAGACAGGGGATTCGATGGCTACACCTTC; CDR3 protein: CAISRDRGFDGYTF
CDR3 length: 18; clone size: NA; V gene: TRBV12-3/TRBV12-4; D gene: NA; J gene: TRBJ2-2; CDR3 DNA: TGTGCCAGCAGTTTGGGGCGAAAGGCCCTACTTTACACCGGGGAGCTGTTTTTT; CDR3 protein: CASSLGRKALLYTGELFF
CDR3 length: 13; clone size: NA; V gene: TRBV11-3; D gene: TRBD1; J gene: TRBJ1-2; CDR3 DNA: TGTGCCAGCAGCGACAGGGTTAACTATGGCTACACCTTC; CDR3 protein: CASSDRVNYGYTF
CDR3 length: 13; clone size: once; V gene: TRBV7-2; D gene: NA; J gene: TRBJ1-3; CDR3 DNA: TGTGCCAGCAGCTTCCGGGGCACGAACACCATATATTTT; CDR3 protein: CASSFRGTNTIYF
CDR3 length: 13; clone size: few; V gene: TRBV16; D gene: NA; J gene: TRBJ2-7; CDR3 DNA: TGTGCCAGCAGCCAGACCAGCTCCTACGAGCAGTACTTC; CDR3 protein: CASSQTSSYEQYF
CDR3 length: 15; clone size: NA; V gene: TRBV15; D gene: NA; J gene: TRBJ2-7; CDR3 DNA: TGTGCCACCAGCAGAGATCGACCAGCCCCCTACGAGCAGTACTTC; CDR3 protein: CATSRDRPAPYEQYF
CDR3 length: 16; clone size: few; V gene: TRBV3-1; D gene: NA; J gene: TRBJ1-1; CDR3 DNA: TGTGCCAGCAGCCGTCAGGGCATATTAGGTAACACTGAAGCTTTCTTT; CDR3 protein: CASSRQGILGNTEAFF
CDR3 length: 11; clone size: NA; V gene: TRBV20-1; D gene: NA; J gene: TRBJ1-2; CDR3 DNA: TGCAGTGCTTGGACGGCTTTTGGCTACACCTTC; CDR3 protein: CSAWTAFGYTF
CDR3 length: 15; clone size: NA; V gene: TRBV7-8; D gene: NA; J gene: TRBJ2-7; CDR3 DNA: TGTGCCAGCAGCATCAACCCAGGGAGTTCCTACGAGCAGTACTTC; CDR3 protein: CASSINPGSSYEQYF
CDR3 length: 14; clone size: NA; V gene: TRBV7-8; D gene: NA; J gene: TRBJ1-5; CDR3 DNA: TGTGCCAGCAGGGGCGGTAATACCAATCAGCCCCAGCATTTT; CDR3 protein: CASRGGNTNQPQHF
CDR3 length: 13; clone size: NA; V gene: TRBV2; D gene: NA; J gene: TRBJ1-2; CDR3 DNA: TGTGCCAGCATTCCGACTTCGAACTATGGCTACACCTTC; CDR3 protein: CASIPTSNYGYTF
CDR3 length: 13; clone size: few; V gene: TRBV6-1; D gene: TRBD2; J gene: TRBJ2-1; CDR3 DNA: TGTGCCAGCAGTCCGACTAGCAACAATGAGCAGTTCTTC; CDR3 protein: CASSPTSNNEQFF
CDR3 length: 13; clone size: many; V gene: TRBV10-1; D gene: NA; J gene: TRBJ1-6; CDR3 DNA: TGCGCCAGCAGGGACCCCCATAATTCACCCCTCCACTTT; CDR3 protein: CASRDPHNSPLHF
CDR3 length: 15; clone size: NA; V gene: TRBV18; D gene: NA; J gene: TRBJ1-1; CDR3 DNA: TGTGCCAGCTCACCCACGGCGCGGGGGGGCACTGAAGCTTTCTTT; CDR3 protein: CASSPTARGGTEAFF